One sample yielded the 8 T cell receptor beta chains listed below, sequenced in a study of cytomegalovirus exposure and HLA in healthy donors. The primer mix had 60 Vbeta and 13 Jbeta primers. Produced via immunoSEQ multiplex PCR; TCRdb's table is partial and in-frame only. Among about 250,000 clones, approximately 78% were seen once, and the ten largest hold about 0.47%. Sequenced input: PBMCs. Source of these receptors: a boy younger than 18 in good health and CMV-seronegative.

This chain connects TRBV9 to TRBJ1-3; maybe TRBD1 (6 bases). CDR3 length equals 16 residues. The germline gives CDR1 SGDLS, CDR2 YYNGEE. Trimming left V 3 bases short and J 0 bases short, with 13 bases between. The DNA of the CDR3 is TGTGCCAGCAGCGCCCGGACAGATCCCTCTGGAAACACCATATATTTT. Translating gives CASSARTDPSGNTIYF.

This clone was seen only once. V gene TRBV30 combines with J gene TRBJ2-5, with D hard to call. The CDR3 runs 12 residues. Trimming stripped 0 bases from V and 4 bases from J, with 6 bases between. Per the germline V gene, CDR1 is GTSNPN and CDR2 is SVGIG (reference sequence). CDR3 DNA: TGTGCCTGGAGTGTACTATTAGAGACCCAGTACTTC. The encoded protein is CAWSVLLETQYF. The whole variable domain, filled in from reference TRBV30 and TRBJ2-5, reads SQTIHQWPATLVQPVGSPLSLECTVEGTSNPNLYWYRQAAGRGLQLLFYSVGIGQISSEVPQNLSASRPQDRQFILSSKKLLLSDSGFYLCAWSVLLETQYFGPGTRLLVL.

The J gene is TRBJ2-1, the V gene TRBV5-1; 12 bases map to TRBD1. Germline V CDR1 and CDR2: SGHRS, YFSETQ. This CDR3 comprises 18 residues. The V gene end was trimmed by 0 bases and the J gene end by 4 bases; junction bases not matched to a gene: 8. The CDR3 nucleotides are TGCGCCAGCAGCTTGGCCCAGGGACAGGGGGCTTATTACAATGAGCAGTTCTTC. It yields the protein CASSLAQGQGAYYNEQFF.

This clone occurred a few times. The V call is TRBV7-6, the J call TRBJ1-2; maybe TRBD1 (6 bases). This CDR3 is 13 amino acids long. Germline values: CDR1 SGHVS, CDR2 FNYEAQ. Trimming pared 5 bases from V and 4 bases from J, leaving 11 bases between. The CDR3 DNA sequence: TGTGCCAGCAGCGTGGGACATGCCTATGGCTACACCTTC. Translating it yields CASSVGHAYGYTF. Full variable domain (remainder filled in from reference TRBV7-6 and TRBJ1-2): GAGVSQSPRYKVTKRGQDVALRCDPISGHVSLYWYRQALGQGPEFLTYFNYEAQQDKSGLPNDRFSAERPEGSISTLTIQRTEQRDSAMYRCASSVGHAYGYTFGSGTRLTVV.

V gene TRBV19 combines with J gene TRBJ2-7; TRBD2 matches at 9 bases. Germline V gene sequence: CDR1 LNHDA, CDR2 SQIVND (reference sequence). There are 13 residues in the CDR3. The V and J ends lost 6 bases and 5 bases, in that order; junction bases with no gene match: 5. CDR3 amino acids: CASSLQREDEQYF. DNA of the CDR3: TGTGCCAGTAGCCTCCAGCGGGAGGACGAGCAGTACTTC.

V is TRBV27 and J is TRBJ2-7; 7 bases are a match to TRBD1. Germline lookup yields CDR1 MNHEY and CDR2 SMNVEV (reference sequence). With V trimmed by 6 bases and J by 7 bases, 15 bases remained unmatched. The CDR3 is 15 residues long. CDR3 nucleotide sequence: TGTGCCAGCAGACTCATGGGACAGAGGGCCTCTGAGCAGTACTTC. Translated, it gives CASRLMGQRASEQYF.

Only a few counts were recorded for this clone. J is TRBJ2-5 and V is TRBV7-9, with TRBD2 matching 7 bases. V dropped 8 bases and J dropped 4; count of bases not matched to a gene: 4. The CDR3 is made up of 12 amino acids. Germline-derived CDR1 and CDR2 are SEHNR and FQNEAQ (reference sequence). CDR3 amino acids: CASGGGGETQYF. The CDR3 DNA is TGTGCCAGCGGGGGGGGTGGAGAGACCCAGTACTTC.

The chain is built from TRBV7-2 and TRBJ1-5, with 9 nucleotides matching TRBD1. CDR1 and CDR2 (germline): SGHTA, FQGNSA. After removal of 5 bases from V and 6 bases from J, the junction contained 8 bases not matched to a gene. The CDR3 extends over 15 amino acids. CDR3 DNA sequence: TGTGCCAGCAGCCGGGACAGGGTTGGGTCTCAGCCCCAGCATTTT. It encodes CASSRDRVGSQPQHF.